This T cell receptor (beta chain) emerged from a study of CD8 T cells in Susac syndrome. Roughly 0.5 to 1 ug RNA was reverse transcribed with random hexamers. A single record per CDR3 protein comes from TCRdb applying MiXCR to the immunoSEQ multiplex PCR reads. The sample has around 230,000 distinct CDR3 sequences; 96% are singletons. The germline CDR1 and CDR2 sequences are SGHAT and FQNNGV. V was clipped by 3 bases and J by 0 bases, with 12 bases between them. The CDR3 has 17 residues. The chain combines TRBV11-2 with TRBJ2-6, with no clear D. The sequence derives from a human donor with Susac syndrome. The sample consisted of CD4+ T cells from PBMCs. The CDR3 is CASSLARSSSGANVLTF. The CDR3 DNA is TGTGCCAGCAGCTTGGCCAGAAGCAGCTCTGGGGCCAACGTCCTGACTTTC.